This T cell receptor beta chain is from a study of T cell responses to AZD1222 COVID-19 vaccine. Study context: Second doses were pooled across both intervals (about 4 or about 12 weeks).

The protocol was immunoSEQ multiplex PCR, while the TCRdb copy is restricted to in-frame clones and leaves out a portion. The repertoire holds about 100,000 clones, with just under 90% as singletons. The CDR3 is 15 amino acids. Germline V gene data show CDR1 as SQVTM and CDR2 as ANQGSEA. V dropped 7 bases and J dropped 0 bases, with 19 bases sitting between them. The receptor's source is an adult in good health. The chain joins TRBV29-1 to TRBJ2-7; D assignment may be TRBD1 or TRBD2 (5 bases each). This sample comprised peripheral blood, obtained on day 0 of AZD1222 vaccination. The CDR3 region has the DNA TGCAGCGCCAAAGAGGGGACCCAGAGCTCCTACGAGCAGTACTTC. Translation gives CSAKEGTQSSYEQYF.